This T cell receptor beta chain was recovered during a study of T cell responses to AZD1222 COVID-19 vaccine (dated by TCRdb to the early 2020s). Context from the whole study: AZD1222 recipients with second doses at about 4 weeks or about 12 weeks were pooled, because spike-specific TCR depth and breadth did not differ between schedules. Trial participants were enrolled into age subgroups of 18-55, 56-69 and 70-plus years, which contained about 150, 27 and 61 TCR-sequenced participants, respectively. A total of 230 to 250 trial participants underwent TCR sequencing, of whom approximately 200 had received two doses of AZD1222 and approximately 26 had received two doses of the MenACWY control vaccine. Beyond this particular receptor, the publication reports: After two AZD1222 doses, spike-specific TCR breadth and depth were significantly higher than at day 0 and than in MenACWY recipients. Participants were mostly white British, with more females than males. The authors suggested clonal diversity may have been underestimated. In the small 56-69-year group, the increase in depth fell short of significance, most likely because of low power. Epitopes outside the regions mutated in the B.1.351 and B.1.1.7 variants were reportedly recognized by nearly half of the unique spike-specific TCRs. The vaccine-associated CD4 TCRs covered the entire spike protein, and the dominant responses fell in regions 160-218 and 743-854. No day 14 peak-response samples were available, so repertoires were characterized only after the peak T cell response. Conclusions about previously exposed vaccinees are limited because only 5 or 6 AZD1222 recipients were SARS-CoV-2 seropositive at baseline.

Details on this clone: Its antigen is currently not known. Base-call qualities are not available, and no considerably larger clone is one nucleotide away.

Relative to germline, V is 0 bases shorter and J is 12 bases shorter, with 18 bases between their ends. The germline V gene (reference sequence) gives CDR1 as GTSNPN and CDR2 as SVGIG. Counted from cysteine to phenylalanine, this CDR3 has 13 amino acids. Just CDR3 DNA is preserved here, 39 bases in frame from base 1. The time point label corresponds to: baseline before first vaccination. Vaccinee samples came from UK trials COV001 and COV002, including a single-blind randomized controlled phase 2/3 trial of AZD1222 (ChAdOx1 nCoV-19) in healthy adults. For TCRbeta chain sequencing, PBMC samples from trial participants were taken at day 0 and at day 28 after the second dose. The CDR3 regions of human TCRbeta chains were analyzed by immunosequencing. Per the source publication's procedure: Repertoire TCRs were checked for matches against a reference library of SARS-CoV-2-specific TCRs that had been generated using the MIRA antigen-specificity platform. Breadth was defined as the fraction of unique TCRs that were SARS-CoV-2-associated. Depth was defined as the fraction of total T cells that were SARS-CoV-2-associated. Using the MIRA data, every spike-specific TCR was mapped to the spike region that the TCR reacted to and assigned to either a CD4 or a CD8 class. Log10-transformed breadth and depth values were compared by one-way ANOVA with Sidak's multiple comparisons tests. TCRdb mirrors the immuneACCESS table, restricted to in-frame sequences. Some clones are absent from its copies; in checked studies, under half trace to an unresolved V gene, and the reason for the others is unknown. V, J and clone size reflect that table, while D and trimming were determined from the DNA. Across this sample there are roughly 120,000 clones, with 70% to 90% seen only once. The ten largest account for approximately 1.5% of the sample.

Here the sequenced sample was peripheral blood, taken on day 0 of AZD1222 vaccination. Rearrangement joined TRBV30 to TRBJ2-7, with TRBD1 tentatively as D gene (6 bases match). This receptor was taken from an adult in good health. The sequence in DNA is TGTGCCTGGAGTGTACCACAGGGCGGTGGCAGGTACTTC. It encodes CAWSVPQGGGRYF.